This TCR beta chain originates from a study of human thymus T cells. The study's findings and limits: Thymic and blood repertoires showed apparently biased V and J gene usage. There were highly overlapping thymic repertoires among unrelated individuals, as related research reported.

Data came from immunoSEQ multiplex PCR; TCRdb stores just in-frame clones and leaves some out. In the table there are about 78,000 clones, about 96% of which are singletons. Corrective cardiac surgery supplied the resected thymus tissue. Donors were healthy Finnish infants having corrective surgery for congenital heart defects. The CDR3 contains 16 residues. Germline V gene data show CDR1 as SGHDT and CDR2 as YYEEEE. Trimming shortened V by 3 bases and J by 3 bases, and 19 bases separated the two germline ends. Concerning this clone itself: As yet, its antigen is unknown.

This receptor was taken from a boy younger than two with a congenital heart defect but otherwise immunologically healthy. Sequencing used thymus tissue. The V call is TRBV5-6, the J call TRBJ2-7, with D perhaps TRBD2 (6 bases). CDR3 in amino acids: CASSSGRWKGFYEQYF. DNA of the CDR3: TGTGCCAGCAGCTCGGGGAGGTGGAAAGGATTCTACGAGCAGTACTTC.